Listed below are T cell receptor beta chains from one sample, sequenced in a study of shared clonotypes between healthy human individuals. Method: immunoSEQ multiplex PCR; TCRdb's copy keeps in-frame clones and lacks some. The table has over 2 million clones, 90% to 95% seen once. The material sequenced was naive CD4+ T cells sorted from blood. These receptors were obtained from a man aged 18 to 29 in good health. The CDR3 runs from the conserved cysteine through the conserved F or W. A D gene is named only where the DNA matches it firmly. The listing skips clone size in some rows; elsewhere it reads once, few, many or a size class.

J | V | D | size | CDR3 | DNA
TRBJ2-7 | TRBV14 | . | . | CASSSGATYEQYF | TGTGCCAGCAGCTCTGGCGCCACCTACGAGCAGTACTTC
TRBJ2-1 | TRBV9 | . | . | CASSVGGTPNEQFF | TGTGCCAGCAGCGTAGGGGGGACACCCAATGAGCAGTTCTTC
TRBJ2-7 | TRBV5-4 | . | . | CASSLQGPYEQYF | TGTGCCAGCAGCTTACAGGGCCCCTACGAGCAGTACTTC
TRBJ2-3 | TRBV7-9 | . | once | CASSAADSSTDTQYF | TGTGCCAGCAGCGCAGCGGATTCTAGCACAGATACGCAGTATTTT
TRBJ2-3 | TRBV7-6 | TRBD2 | . | CASRAAGGRSTDTQYF | TGTGCCAGCAGGGCGGCGGGGGGGCGAAGCACAGATACGCAGTATTTT
TRBJ2-1 | TRBV10-3 | . | . | CAISDHSSDSNKQFF | TGTGCCATCAGTGATCACTCATCCGATAGCAATAAGCAGTTCTTC
TRBJ1-1 | TRBV7-9 | . | . | CASSLALVNTEAFF | TGTGCCAGCAGCTTAGCGCTCGTGAACACTGAAGCTTTCTTT
TRBJ1-1 | TRBV18 | TRBD1 | . | CASSPGTVIYTEAFF | TGTGCCAGCTCACCAGGGACAGTCATTTACACTGAAGCTTTCTTT
TRBJ2-7 | TRBV18 | TRBD2 | . | CASSPRNGLAGSYEQYF | TGTGCCAGCTCACCTCGAAATGGACTAGCGGGGTCCTACGAGCAGTACTTC
TRBJ2-7 | TRBV4-1 | . | . | CASSQVGQYEQYF | TGCGCCAGCAGCCAAGTCGGACAGTACGAGCAGTACTTC